This T cell receptor beta chain originates from a study of blood T cells in healthy people across ages. General study results and limits: It was held that the diversity estimates obtained from one million T cells were underestimates.

Every donor gave ten milliliters of peripheral blood. In its sample, this clonotype was seen once. The antigen is not known. At one boundary the junction diverges from the germline segment, which might be a read error. The germline gives CDR1 SEHNR, CDR2 FQNEAQ (reference sequence). The CDR3 extends over 15 amino acids. It was with a sample-barcoded 5' primer and a J-beta primer mix that a second PCR of about 7 to 12 cycles was run. TCRdb used MiXCR to reprocess the 5' RACE reads, holding one entry per CDR3 protein. This table holds over 950,000 distinct CDR3 sequences, roughly 51% found once. The origin of this receptor is a woman aged 55-75 years in good health. The specimen sequenced was blood. The chain has TRBV7-9 and TRBJ2-3, with 9 bases identical to TRBD1. The CDR3 reads CAGSLGLGQGDTQYF. For the CDR3, the DNA is TGTGCCGGCAGCTTAGGACTGGGACAGGGAGATACGCAGTATTTT.